This T cell receptor beta chain was identified during a study of radiotherapy plus CTLA-4 blockade in lung cancer. Turning to the study itself: Patients showed objective responses in roughly 18% of cases, and disease control was achieved by less than 35%. Study-wide results and caveats: After radiotherapy and ipilimumab, tumor-derived clones expanded in peripheral blood. Response, reportedly, was best predicted by interferon-beta along with early blood T cell clone dynamics.

Sequencing used immunoSEQ multiplex PCR; TCRdb keeps in-frame clones, though not all of them. Among about 120,000 clones listed, 85% to 90% were seen once. In the case of this clone: The target antigen is unknown.

The sequence came from a human donor with non-small cell lung cancer that progressed on radiotherapy plus ipilimumab. The sequencing here drew on peripheral blood, taken from a patient treated with radiotherapy plus ipilimumab.

CDR3 amino acids: CASSASSGGTGELFF. The DNA for the CDR3 is TGTGCCAGCAGTGCCTCTAGCGGAGGGACCGGGGAGCTGTTTTTT. The chain recombines TRBV2 with TRBJ2-2; 7 nucleotides match TRBD2. From germline, CDR1 is SNHLY and CDR2 FYNNEI. The CDR3 consists of 15 residues. The junction had 7 bases not matched to a gene; V was cut back by 4 bases and J by 5 bases.